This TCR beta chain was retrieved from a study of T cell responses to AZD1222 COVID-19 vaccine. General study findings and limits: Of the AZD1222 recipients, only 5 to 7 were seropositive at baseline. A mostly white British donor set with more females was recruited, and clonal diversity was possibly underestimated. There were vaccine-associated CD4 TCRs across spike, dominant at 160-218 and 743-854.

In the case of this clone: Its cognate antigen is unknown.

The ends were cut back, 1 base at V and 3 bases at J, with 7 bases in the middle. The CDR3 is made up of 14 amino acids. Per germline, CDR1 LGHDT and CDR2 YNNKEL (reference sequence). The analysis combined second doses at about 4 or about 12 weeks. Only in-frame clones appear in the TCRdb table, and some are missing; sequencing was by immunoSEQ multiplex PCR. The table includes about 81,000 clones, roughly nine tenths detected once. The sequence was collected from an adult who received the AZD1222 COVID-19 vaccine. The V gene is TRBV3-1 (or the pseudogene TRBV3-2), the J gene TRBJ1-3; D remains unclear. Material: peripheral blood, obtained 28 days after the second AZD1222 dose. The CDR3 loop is CASSQGRNGNTIYF. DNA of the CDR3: TGTGCCAGCAGCCAAGGTCGGAATGGAAACACCATATATTTT.